This T cell receptor (beta chain) emerged from a study of blood T cell repertoires in COVID-19. The wider study: The origin of the acute and convalescent COVID-19 samples was the United States, Italy and Spain. The analysed material was cDNA or gDNA that came from T cells, B-cell-depleted T cells, or PBMCs.

CDR3 length equals 11 residues. J was trimmed by 7 bases and V by 4 bases; bases with no gene match: 2. Germline V gene sequence: CDR1 SGHNT, CDR2 YYREEE (reference sequence). In the authors' workflow: Estimation of nucleated cell counts relied on the amplification of reference gene primers. Generated by immunoSEQ multiplex PCR, the TCRdb table keeps only in-frame clones and is missing some. Clone size and V and J calls were adopted from that table, with D and trimming inferred from the DNA. The repertoire has roughly 670,000 clones, approximately 90% of them found once; the top ten carry over 0.2%. What was sequenced was peripheral blood. V gene TRBV5-4 combines with J gene TRBJ2-7, with 7 bases that match TRBD2. The TCR originated in a woman in her late teens or twenties with acute or convalescent COVID-19. Here the CDR3 reads CASSGGGEQYF. Written as DNA, the CDR3 is TGTGCCAGCAGCGGGGGAGGGGAGCAGTACTTC.